This record concerns one TCR beta chain sequence. The antigen remains unidentified. This sample stems from a study of cytomegalovirus exposure and HLA in healthy donors. The data were produced by immunoSEQ multiplex PCR, yet TCRdb's version contains in-frame clones alone and is incomplete. The sample consists of roughly 270,000 clones, 88% of them appearing once. Study observations and caveats: Some TCR beta chains (164 of them) were listed as cytomegalovirus-associated.

The CDR3 length is 16 residues. With V trimmed by 4 bases and J by 6 bases, 10 bases remained unmatched. Germline CDR1 and CDR2: SGHRS and YFSETQ. The V and J genes are TRBV5-1 and TRBJ1-2, with TRBD1 matching over 12 bases. This TCR derives from a woman between 18 and 30 years old in good health and CMV-seronegative. Sequenced material: PBMCs. CDR3 nucleotides: TGCGCCAGCAGCCATGGGACAGGGGGCGCAGCCGATGGCTACACCTTC. As protein: CASSHGTGGAADGYTF.